In this sample, the clone carrying this T cell receptor beta chain turned up many times. Antigen unknown. This sample was included in a study of T-cell reconstitution after alpha-beta-depleted transplantation in children. General study findings and limits: At one year after transplant, newly produced T cells mostly accounted for T-cell counts and diversity. Recipient T cells and thymic progenitors that survived were the source of the high TCRbeta diversity seen at day 60 in some patients.

The authors prepared the TCRbeta library with unique molecular identifiers. Via MiXCR, TCRdb re-called the PCR reads, giving one row per CDR3 protein. The sample lists around 300,000 distinct CDR3 sequences, around a tenth occurring once. V lost 2 bases to trimming and J lost 1 base, with 11 bases between them. Germline values: CDR1 DFQATT, CDR2 SNEGSKA (reference sequence). This CDR3 comprises 14 residues. This TCR came from a boy under three years old with acute myeloid leukemia, due to receive a stem cell transplant. Sequenced material: PBMCs, taken before TCRalphabeta/CD19-depleted stem cell transplant. The chain is built from TRBV20-1 and TRBJ1-1; D unclear. The CDR3 nucleotides are TGCAGTGCTAGATGGACGGTAAAGAACACTGAAGCTTTCTTT. This encodes CSARWTVKNTEAFF.